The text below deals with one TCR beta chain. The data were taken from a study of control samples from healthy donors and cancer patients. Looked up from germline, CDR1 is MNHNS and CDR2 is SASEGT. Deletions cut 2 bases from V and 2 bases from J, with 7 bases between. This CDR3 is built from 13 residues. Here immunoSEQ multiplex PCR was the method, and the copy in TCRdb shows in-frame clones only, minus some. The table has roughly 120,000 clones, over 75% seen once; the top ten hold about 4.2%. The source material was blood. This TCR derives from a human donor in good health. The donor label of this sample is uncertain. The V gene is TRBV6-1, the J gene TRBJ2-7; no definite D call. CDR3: CASSETTAYEQYF. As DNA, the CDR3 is TGTGCCAGCAGTGAAACCACAGCCTACGAGCAGTACTTC.